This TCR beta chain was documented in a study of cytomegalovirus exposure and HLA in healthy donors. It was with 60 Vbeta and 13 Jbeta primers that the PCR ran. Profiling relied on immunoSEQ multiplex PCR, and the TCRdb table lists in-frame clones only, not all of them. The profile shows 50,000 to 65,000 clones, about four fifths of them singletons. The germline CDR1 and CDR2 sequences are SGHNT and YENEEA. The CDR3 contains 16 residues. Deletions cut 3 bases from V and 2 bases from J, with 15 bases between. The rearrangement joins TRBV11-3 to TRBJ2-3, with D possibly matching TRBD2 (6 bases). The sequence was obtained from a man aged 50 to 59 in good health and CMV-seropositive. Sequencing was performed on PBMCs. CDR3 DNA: TGTGCCAGCAGCTTGGGACTCCGGAGACCCACAGATACGCAGTATTTT. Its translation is CASSLGLRRPTDTQYF.